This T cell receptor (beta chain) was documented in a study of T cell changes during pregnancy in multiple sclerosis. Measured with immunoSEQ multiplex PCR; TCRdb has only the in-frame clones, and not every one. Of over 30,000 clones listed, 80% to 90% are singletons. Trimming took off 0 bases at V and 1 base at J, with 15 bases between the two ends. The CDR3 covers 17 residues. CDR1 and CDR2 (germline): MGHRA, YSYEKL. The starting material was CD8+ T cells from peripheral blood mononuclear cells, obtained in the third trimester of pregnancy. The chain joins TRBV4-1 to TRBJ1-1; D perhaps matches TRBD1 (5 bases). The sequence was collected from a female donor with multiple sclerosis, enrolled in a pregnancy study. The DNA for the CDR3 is TGCGCCAGCAGCCAAGAGAAGGCAATAAGGGGGAACACTGAAGCTTTCTTT. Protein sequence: CASSQEKAIRGNTEAFF.